Sequencing of this T cell receptor beta chain was carried out in a study of cytomegalovirus exposure and HLA in healthy donors. For the study at large: There were 70 million to 95 million unique TCRs (from HLA-typed donors) in an early data release.

The PCR ran on 60 Vbeta and 13 Jbeta primers. The repertoire was sequenced with immunoSEQ multiplex PCR; TCRdb's copy has only in-frame clones and lacks some. The table has roughly 100,000 clones, about three quarters seen once. Study-wide findings and caveats: In a later analysis, specific HLA alleles were associated with 16,000 or so TCR beta sequences at a 0.05 false discovery rate.

Turning to this clone: Its target is not known.

Sequencing was done on a sample of PBMCs. The TCR originated in a woman in her thirties or forties in good health and CMV-seropositive.

CDR3 amino acids: CASSPGLAGGTDTQYF. CDR3 sequence (DNA): TGTGCCAGCAGCCCGGGACTAGCGGGGGGCACAGATACGCAGTATTTT. The rearrangement links TRBV7-2 to TRBJ2-3; 14 bases line up with TRBD2. Germline V gives CDR1 SGHTA, CDR2 FQGNSA. This CDR3 is 16 amino acids long. With 5 bases clipped from V and 1 base from J, the junction kept 2 bases outside the gene matches.